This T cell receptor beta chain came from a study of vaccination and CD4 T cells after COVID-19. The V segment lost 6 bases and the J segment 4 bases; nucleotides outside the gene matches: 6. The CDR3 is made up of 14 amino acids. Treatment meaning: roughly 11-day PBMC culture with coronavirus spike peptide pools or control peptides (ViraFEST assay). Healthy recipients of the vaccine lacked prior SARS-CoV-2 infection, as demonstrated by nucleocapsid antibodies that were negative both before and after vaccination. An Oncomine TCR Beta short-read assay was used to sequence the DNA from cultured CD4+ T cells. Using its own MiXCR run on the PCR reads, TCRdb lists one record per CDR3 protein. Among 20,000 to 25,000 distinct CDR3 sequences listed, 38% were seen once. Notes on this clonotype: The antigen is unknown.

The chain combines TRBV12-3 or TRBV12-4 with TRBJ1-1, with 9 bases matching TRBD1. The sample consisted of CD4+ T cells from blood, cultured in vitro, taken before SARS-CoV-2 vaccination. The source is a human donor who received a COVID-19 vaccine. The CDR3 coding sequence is TGTGCCAGCAGGGACAGGGGATGGGGCACTGAAGCTTTCTTT. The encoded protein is CASRDRGWGTEAFF.